This TCR beta chain was profiled in a study of cytomegalovirus exposure and HLA in healthy donors. Across the whole study: Earlier findings included some 120 million unique TCR beta sequences obtained from 150 million to 200 million T cells.

This clone was seen a handful of times. What it binds is not known. The V gene's germline CDR1 is SQVTM and CDR2 ANQGSEA. V lost 8 bases, J lost 6 bases, and 19 bases lay in between. The CDR3 length is 13 residues. Findings and limits, study-wide: An analysis done earlier found most TCR beta V segments productive about 87% or about 30% of the time. Follow-up analysis later connected one missense variant in DCLRE1C with trimming of TCR beta V- and J-genes.

PCR employed 60 Vbeta and 13 Jbeta primers. The method was immunoSEQ multiplex PCR; TCRdb's version includes in-frame clones alone and lacks a portion of them. The profile shows about 150,000 clones, roughly 80% of them singletons. The clonotype originates from a man aged 25-45 years in good health and CMV-seronegative. The chain couples TRBV29-1 to TRBJ1-2; possibly TRBD1 for D (5 bases). The sequencing input was PBMCs. The CDR3 is CSTDSGNFDGYTF. DNA for the CDR3: TGCAGCACTGACAGTGGGAACTTTGATGGCTACACCTTC. Full variable domain (remainder filled in from reference TRBV29-1 and TRBJ1-2): SAVISQKPSRDICQRGTSLTIQCQVDSQVTMMFWYRQQPGQSLTLIATANQGSEATYESGFVIDKFPISRPNLTFSTLTVSNMSPEDSSIYLCSTDSGNFDGYTFGSGTRLTVV.